This T cell receptor (beta chain) appears in the sequencing data of a study of blood T cell repertoires in COVID-19. Overall study context: Samples taken during acute and convalescent COVID-19 were collected in the United States, Italy and Spain. Sources were T cells, B-cell-depleted T cells, or PBMCs; the material itself was cDNA or gDNA.

Study processing details: Researchers report that nucleated cell counts were estimated from reference gene primer amplification. Profiling relied on immunoSEQ multiplex PCR, and the TCRdb table lists in-frame clones only, not all of them. The DNA was the basis for D and trimming; V, J and clone size are from that table. Of over 200,000 clones in the sample, 83% were seen once. The CDR3 has 14 residues. V shed 5 bases and J 3 bases; nucleotides not matched to a gene: 8. Germline V gene data show CDR1 as GTSNPN and CDR2 as SVGIG (reference sequence). The specimen sequenced was peripheral blood. The rearrangement joins TRBV30 to TRBJ1-2, with 8 bases lining up with TRBD1. The sequence was collected from a woman aged 40 to 55 with active or convalescent COVID-19. The CDR3: CAWVPRTGYYGYTF. The CDR3, as DNA: TGTGCCTGGGTCCCCAGGACAGGGTACTATGGCTACACCTTC.